This T cell receptor (beta chain) was obtained from a study of cytomegalovirus exposure and HLA in healthy donors. Overall study findings and caveats: Available immune exposure information was restricted to CMV serostatus only.

The CDR3 sequence is 14 residues long. Germline CDR1 and CDR2: WSHSY and SAAADI. V was cut by 7 bases and J by 0 bases, with 12 bases left in between. Concerning this clone itself: What it binds is unknown.

PCR used 60 Vbeta primers and 13 Jbeta primers. Assay: immunoSEQ multiplex PCR; the TCRdb copy retains only in-frame clones and omits some. The data show some 170,000 clones, with around 85% seen just once and around 0.93% held by the top ten. The sequenced material came from PBMCs. The origin of this receptor is a woman aged 30 to 39 in good health and CMV-seronegative. The genes are TRBV10-2 and TRBJ1-1; no firm D call. CDR3 sequence (DNA): TGCGCCAGCACCGCTCCTGAGGTGAACACTGAAGCTTTCTTT. Encoded protein: CASTAPEVNTEAFF.